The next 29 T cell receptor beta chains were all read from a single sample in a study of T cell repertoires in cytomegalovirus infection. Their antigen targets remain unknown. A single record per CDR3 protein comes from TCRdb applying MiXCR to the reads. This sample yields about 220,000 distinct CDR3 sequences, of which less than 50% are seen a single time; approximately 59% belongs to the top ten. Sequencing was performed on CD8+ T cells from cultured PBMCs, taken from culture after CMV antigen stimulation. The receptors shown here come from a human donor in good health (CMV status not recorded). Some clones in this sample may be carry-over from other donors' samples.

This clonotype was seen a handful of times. In nucleotides, the CDR3 is TGTGCCAGCAGCTTAGATTATCGGCAGGGGATGCCTCCTTATGAAGCTTTCTTT. It codes for CASSLDYRQGMPPYEAFF. The chain couples TRBV11-2 to TRBJ1-1; tentative D call: TRBD1 (6 bases). The germline V gene has CDR1 SGHAT and CDR2 FQNNGV. This CDR3 is built from 18 residues. Trimming removed 0 bases at V and 7 bases at J, with 24 bases between. Full variable domain (rest looked up from reference TRBV11-2 and TRBJ1-1): EAGVAQSPRYKIIEKRQSVAFWCNPISGHATLYWYQQILGQGPKLLIQFQNNGVVDDSQLPKDRFSAERLKGVDSTLKIQPAKLEDSAVYLCASSLDYRQGMPPYEAFFGQGTRLTVV.

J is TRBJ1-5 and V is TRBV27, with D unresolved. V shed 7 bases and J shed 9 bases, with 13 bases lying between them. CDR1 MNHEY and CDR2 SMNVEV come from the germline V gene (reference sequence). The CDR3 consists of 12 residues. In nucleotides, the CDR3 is TGTGCCAGCAAGGAGGATCCAGTGCCCCAGCATTTT. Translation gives CASKEDPVPQHF.

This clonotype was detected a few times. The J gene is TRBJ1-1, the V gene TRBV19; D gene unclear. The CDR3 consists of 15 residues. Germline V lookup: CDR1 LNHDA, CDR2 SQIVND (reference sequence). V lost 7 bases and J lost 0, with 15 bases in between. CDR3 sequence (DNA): TGTGCCAGTACCCGAGCGAGTTTGATGAACACTGAAGCTTTCTTT. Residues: CASTRASLMNTEAFF. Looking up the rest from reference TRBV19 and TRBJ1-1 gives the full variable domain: DGGITQSPKYLFRKEGQNVTLSCEQNLNHDAMYWYRQDPGQGLRLIYYSQIVNDFQKGDIAEGYSVSREKKESFPLTVTSAQKNPTAFYLCASTRASLMNTEAFFGQGTRLTVV.

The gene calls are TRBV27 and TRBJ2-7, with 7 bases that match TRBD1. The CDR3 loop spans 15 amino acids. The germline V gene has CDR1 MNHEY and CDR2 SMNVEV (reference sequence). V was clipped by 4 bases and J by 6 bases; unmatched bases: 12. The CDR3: CASSSRQGGASEQYF. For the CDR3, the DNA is TGTGCCAGCAGTTCCCGACAGGGTGGAGCCTCCGAGCAGTACTTC.

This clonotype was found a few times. CDR3 in DNA: TGTGCCAGCAGTTACTGGGTTGGGCGGATTTCACCCCTCCACTTT. The encoded protein is CASSYWVGRISPLHF. The rearrangement links TRBV6-6 to TRBJ1-6; D is undetermined. The ends were cut back, 1 base at V and 9 bases at J, with 13 bases in the middle. The CDR3 sequence is 15 residues long. Germline V gene data show CDR1 as MNHNY and CDR2 as SVGAGI (reference sequence).

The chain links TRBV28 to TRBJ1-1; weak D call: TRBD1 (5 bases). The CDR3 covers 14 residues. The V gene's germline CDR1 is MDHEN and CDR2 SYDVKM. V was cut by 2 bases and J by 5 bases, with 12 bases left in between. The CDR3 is CASSLTNRRTEAFF. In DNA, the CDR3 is TGTGCCAGCAGTTTAACCAACAGGCGAACTGAAGCTTTCTTT.

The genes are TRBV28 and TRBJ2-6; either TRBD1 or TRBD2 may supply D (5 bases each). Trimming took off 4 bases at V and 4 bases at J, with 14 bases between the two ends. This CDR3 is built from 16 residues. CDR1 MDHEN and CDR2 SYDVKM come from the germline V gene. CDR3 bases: TGTGCCAGCAGTTCCCGAGGGGCGCGAGGGGCCAACGTCCTGACTTTC. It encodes CASSSRGARGANVLTF.

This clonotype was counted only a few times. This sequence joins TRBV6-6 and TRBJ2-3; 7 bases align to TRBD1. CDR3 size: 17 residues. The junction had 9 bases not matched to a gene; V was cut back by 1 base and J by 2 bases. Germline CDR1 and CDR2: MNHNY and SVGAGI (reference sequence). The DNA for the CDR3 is TGTGCCAGCAGTTACTTGGCTACAGGGGCCCACACAGATACGCAGTATTTT. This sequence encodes CASSYLATGAHTDTQYF.

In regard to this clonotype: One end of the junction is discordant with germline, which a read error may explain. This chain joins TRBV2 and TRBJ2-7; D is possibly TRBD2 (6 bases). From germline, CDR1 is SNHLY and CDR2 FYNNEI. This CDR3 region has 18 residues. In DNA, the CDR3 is TGTGTCAGCTACCCCCTAGGCGCACGCGGGACGGTCGACTACGAGCAGTACTTC. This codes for CVSYPLGARGTVDYEQYF.

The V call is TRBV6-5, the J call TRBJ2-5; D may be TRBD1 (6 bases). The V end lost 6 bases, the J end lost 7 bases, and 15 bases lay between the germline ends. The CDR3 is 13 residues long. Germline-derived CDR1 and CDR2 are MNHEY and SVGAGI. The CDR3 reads CASSYTGSGTQYF. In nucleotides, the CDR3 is TGTGCCAGCAGCTATACAGGGTCTGGGACCCAGTACTTC.

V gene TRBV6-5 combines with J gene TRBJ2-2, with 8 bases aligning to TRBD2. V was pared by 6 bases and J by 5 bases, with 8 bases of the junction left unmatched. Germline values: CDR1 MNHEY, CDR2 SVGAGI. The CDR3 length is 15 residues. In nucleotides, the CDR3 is TGTGCCAGCAGATATAGCGGGATGGGGACCGGGGAGCTGTTTTTT. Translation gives CASRYSGMGTGELFF.

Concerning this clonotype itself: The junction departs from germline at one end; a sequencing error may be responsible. The CDR3 loop is CASSWGTGVVAFF. The CDR3 nucleotides are TGTGCCAGCAGCTGGGGGACAGGGGTTGTAGCTTTCTTT. The rearrangement links TRBV5-3 to TRBJ1-1; 10 bases are shared with TRBD1. TRBV5-3 is an ORF for which the function is uncertain. This CDR3 has 13 residues.

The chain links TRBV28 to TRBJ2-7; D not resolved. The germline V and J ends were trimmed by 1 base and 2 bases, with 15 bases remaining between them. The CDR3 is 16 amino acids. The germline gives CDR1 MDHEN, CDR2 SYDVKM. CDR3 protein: CASSLYFWRTTYEQYF. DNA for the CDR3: TGTGCCAGCAGTTTATACTTCTGGAGAACTACCTACGAGCAGTACTTC.

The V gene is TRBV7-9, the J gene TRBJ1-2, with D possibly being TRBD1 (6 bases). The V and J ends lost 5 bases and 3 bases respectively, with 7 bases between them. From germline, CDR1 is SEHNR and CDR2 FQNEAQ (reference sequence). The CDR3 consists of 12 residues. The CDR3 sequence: CASSAGDYGYTF. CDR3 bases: TGTGCCAGCAGCGCAGGGGACTATGGCTACACCTTC.

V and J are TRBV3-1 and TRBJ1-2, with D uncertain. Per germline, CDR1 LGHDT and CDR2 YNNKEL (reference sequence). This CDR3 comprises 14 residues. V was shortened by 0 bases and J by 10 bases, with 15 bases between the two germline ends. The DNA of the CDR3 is TGTGCCAGCAGCCAAGATACCTGGGCTGCATACTACACCTTC. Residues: CASSQDTWAAYYTF.

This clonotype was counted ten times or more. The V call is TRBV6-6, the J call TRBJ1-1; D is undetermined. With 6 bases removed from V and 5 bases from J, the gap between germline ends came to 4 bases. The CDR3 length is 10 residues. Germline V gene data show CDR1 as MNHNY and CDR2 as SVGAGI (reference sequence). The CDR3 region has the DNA TGTGCCAGCAGGCTAACTGAAGCTTTCTTT. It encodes CASRLTEAFF.

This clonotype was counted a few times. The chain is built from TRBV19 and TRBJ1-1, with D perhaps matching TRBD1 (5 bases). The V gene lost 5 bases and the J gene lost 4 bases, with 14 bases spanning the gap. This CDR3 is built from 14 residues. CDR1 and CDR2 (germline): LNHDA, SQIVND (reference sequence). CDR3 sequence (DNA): TGTGCCAGTAGTGAGTGGGGACTGGGCACTGAAGCTTTCTTT. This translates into CASSEWGLGTEAFF.

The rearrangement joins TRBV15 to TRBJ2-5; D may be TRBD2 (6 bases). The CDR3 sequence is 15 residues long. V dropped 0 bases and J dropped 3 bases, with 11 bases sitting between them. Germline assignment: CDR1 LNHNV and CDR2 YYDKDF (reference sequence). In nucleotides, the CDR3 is TGTGCCACCAGCAGAGATCGGTTAGCGGAAGAGACCCAGTACTTC. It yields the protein CATSRDRLAEETQYF.

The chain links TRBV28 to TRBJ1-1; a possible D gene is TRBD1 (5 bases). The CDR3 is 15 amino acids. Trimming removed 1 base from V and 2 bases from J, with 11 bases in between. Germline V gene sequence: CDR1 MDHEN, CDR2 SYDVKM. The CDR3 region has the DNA TGTGCCAGCAGTTTATTGACAGATGCCAACACTGAAGCTTTCTTT. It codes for CASSLLTDANTEAFF.

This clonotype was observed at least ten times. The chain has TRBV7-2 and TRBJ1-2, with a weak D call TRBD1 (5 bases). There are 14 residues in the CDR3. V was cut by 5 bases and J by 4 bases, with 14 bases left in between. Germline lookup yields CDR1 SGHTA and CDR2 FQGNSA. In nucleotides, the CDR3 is TGTGCCAGCAGCACCTCGGGGCGATTCTATGGCTACACCTTC. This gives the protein CASSTSGRFYGYTF.

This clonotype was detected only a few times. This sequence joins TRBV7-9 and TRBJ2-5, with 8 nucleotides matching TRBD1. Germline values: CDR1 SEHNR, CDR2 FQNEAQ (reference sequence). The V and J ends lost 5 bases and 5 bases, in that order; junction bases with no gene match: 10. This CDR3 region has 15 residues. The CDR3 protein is CASSRSDRADETQYF. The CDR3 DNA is TGTGCCAGCAGCAGATCGGACAGGGCGGACGAGACCCAGTACTTC.

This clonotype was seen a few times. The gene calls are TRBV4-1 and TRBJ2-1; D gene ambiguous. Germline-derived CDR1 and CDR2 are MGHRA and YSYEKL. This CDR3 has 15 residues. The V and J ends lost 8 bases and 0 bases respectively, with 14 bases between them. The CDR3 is CASRPRASSYNEQFF. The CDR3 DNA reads TGCGCCAGCCGTCCCCGCGCTAGCTCCTACAATGAGCAGTTCTTC.

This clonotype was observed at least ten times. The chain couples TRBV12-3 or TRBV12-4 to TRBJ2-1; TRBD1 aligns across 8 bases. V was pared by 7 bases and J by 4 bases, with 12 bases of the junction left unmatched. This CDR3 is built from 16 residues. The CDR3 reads CASTPAMDRDYNEQFF. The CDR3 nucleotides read TGTGCCAGCACCCCCGCTATGGACAGGGATTACAATGAGCAGTTCTTC.

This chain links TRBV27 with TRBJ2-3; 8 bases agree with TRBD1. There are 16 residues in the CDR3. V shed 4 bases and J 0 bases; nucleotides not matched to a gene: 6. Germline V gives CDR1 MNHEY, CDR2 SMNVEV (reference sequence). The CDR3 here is CASSYATGVSTDTQYF. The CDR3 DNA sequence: TGTGCCAGCAGTTATGCGACAGGGGTTAGCACAGATACGCAGTATTTT.

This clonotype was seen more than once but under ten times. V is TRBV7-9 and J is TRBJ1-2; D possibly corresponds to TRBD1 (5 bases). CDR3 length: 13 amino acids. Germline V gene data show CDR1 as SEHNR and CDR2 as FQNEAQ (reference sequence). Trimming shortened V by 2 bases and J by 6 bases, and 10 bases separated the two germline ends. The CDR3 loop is CASSLNGADGYTF. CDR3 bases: TGTGCCAGCAGCTTAAATGGGGCAGATGGCTACACCTTC.

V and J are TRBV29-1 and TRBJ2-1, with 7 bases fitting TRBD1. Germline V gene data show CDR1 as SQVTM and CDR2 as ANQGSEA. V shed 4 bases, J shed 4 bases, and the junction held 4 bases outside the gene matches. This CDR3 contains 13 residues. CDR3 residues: CSVGDSNYNEQFF. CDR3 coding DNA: TGCAGCGTTGGGGACAGCAATTACAATGAGCAGTTCTTC.

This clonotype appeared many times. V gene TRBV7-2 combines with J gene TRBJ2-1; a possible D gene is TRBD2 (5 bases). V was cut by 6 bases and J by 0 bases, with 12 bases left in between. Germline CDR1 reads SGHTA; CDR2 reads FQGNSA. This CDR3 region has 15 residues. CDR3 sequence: CASSSAGSSYNEQFF. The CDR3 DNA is TGTGCCAGCAGTTCGGCGGGCAGCTCCTACAATGAGCAGTTCTTC.

CDR3 nucleotides: TGTGCCGGAGGGGGCTCCGGGAACACTGAAGCTTTCTTT. It translates to CAGGGSGNTEAFF. The gene calls are TRBV7-9 and TRBJ1-1; 7 nucleotides agree with TRBD1. Germline CDR1 is SEHNR and CDR2 is FQNEAQ (reference sequence). This CDR3 spans 13 amino acids. J gave up 1 base and V 11 bases, and 7 bases lay outside the gene matches.

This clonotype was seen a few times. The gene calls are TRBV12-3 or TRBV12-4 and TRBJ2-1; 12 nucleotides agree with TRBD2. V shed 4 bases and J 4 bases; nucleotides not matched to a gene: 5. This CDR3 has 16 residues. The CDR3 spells CASSSRLAGAYNEQFF. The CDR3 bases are TGTGCCAGCAGTTCCCGACTAGCGGGGGCTTACAATGAGCAGTTCTTC.